One T cell receptor (beta chain) is described in this entry. Library preparation (for TCRbeta) was performed with unique molecular identifiers. TCRdb independently ran MiXCR on the PCR reads; one entry per CDR3 protein. The table records some 340,000 distinct CDR3 sequences, approximately 10% of them present only once. J was trimmed by 7 bases and V by 6 bases; bases with no gene match: 6. The CDR3 contains 14 residues. CDR1 and CDR2 from the germline V gene are LGHDT and YNNKEL (reference sequence). The data belong to a study of T-cell reconstitution after alpha-beta-depleted transplantation in children.

This specimen consisted of PBMCs from the stem cell graft donor, obtained from the stem cell graft. The sequence derives from a human donor who donated a stem cell graft to a child with acute lymphoblastic leukemia. The V gene is TRBV3-1, the J gene TRBJ2-5; the match to TRBD2 covers 12 bases. The CDR3: CASRGLAGSATQYF. The CDR3 region has the DNA TGTGCCAGCAGAGGACTAGCGGGATCTGCGACCCAGTACTTC.